This TCR beta chain stems from a study of blood T cell repertoires in COVID-19. As for the study in general: Some COVID-19 samples were acute and others convalescent; all came from the United States, Italy and Spain. The analysed material was cDNA or gDNA that came from T cells, B-cell-depleted T cells, or PBMCs.

Germline V lookup: CDR1 MNHEY, CDR2 SVGEGT. V was pared by 6 bases and J by 2 bases, with 7 bases of the junction left unmatched. The CDR3 sequence is 15 residues long. Authors' analysis steps: For nucleated cells, counts were estimated from reference gene primer amplification. TCRdb's copy holds only in-frame clones and misses some; the assay was immunoSEQ multiplex PCR. D and trimming were read from the DNA, whereas the V and J calls and clone size are those reported in that table. Of about 68,000 clones in the sample, roughly 85% were seen once. The chain has TRBV6-2 or TRBV6-3 and TRBJ1-1, with 9 bases matching TRBD1. What was sequenced was peripheral blood. This TCR was recovered from an older woman with acute or convalescent COVID-19. DNA for the CDR3: TGTGCCAGCAGCCACAGGGGGCTGAGAAACACTGAAGCTTTCTTT. It is translated as CASSHRGLRNTEAFF.